Shown below are 26 T cell receptor beta chains from a single sample sequenced in a study of blood T cell repertoires in COVID-19. Sequencing used immunoSEQ multiplex PCR; TCRdb keeps in-frame clones, though not all of them. The repertoire holds roughly 380,000 clones, with over 65% as singletons. The sequenced sample consisted of peripheral blood. These receptor sequences come from a human donor with acute or convalescent COVID-19. The donor label of this sample is uncertain.

The chain couples TRBV28 to TRBJ1-4, with D possibly being TRBD1 (6 bases). The CDR3 covers 15 residues. Germline V lookup: CDR1 MDHEN, CDR2 SYDVKM. V shed 5 bases and J shed 7 bases, with 17 bases lying between them. CDR3 sequence: CASSLTTGGGEKLFF. The CDR3, as DNA: TGTGCCAGCAGTCTTACGACAGGCGGGGGTGAAAAACTGTTTTTT.

J is TRBJ2-1 and V is TRBV27, with no clear D. Germline V CDR1 and CDR2: MNHEY, SMNVEV (reference sequence). This CDR3 is 15 amino acids long. V shed 5 bases and J shed 0 bases, with 11 bases lying between them. The CDR3 here is CASSPRRNSYNEQFF. The CDR3, as DNA: TGTGCCAGCAGTCCCCGGCGGAACTCCTACAATGAGCAGTTCTTC.

The genes are TRBV4-1 and TRBJ2-1, with TRBD2 matching 8 bases. Germline V gene sequence: CDR1 MGHRA, CDR2 YSYEKL. CDR3 size: 16 residues. The V segment lost 0 bases and the J segment 4 bases; nucleotides outside the gene matches: 5. CDR3 bases: TGCGCCAGCAGCCAAGAAGCCGGGGGGGTGTACAATGAGCAGTTCTTC. This gives the protein CASSQEAGGVYNEQFF.

The count of this clone is one. The chain employs TRBV30 and TRBJ1-6; 8 nucleotides align to TRBD1. The CDR3 is 13 residues long. J gave up 5 bases and V 5 bases, and 2 bases lay outside the gene matches. CDR1 GTSNPN and CDR2 SVGIG come from the germline V gene (reference sequence). The DNA for the CDR3 is TGTGCCTGGGGACAGGGCAATAATTCACCCCTCCACTTT. Translating gives CAWGQGNNSPLHF.

The rearrangement joins TRBV11-2 to TRBJ1-4; D might be TRBD1 (6 bases). The CDR3 loop spans 15 amino acids. Trimming pared 5 bases from V and 8 bases from J, leaving 18 bases between. Per the germline V gene, CDR1 is SGHAT and CDR2 is FQNNGV. The CDR3: CASSKGPQRGEKLFF. The DNA of the CDR3 is TGTGCCAGCAGCAAAGGACCGCAGAGGGGGGAAAAACTGTTTTTT. The full variable domain, its missing parts supplied by reference TRBV11-2 and TRBJ1-4, is EAGVAQSPRYKIIEKRQSVAFWCNPISGHATLYWYQQILGQGPKLLIQFQNNGVVDDSQLPKDRFSAERLKGVDSTLKIQPAKLEDSAVYLCASSKGPQRGEKLFFGSGTQLSVL.

The chain employs TRBV6-6 and TRBJ1-2; the D is unclear. Trimming took off 5 bases at V and 12 bases at J, with 16 bases between the two ends. The length of the CDR3 is 12 residues. Germline-derived CDR1 and CDR2 are MNHNY and SVGAGI (reference sequence). CDR3 in amino acids: CASSHRESPHTF. Here the CDR3 DNA reads TGTGCCAGCAGTCACCGGGAGAGCCCCCACACCTTC.

The chain joins TRBV6-5 to TRBJ2-7; D call uncertain. Deletions cut 4 bases from V and 6 bases from J, with 16 bases between. The CDR3 is made up of 14 amino acids. Germline CDR1 and CDR2: MNHEY and SVGAGI. The CDR3 loop reads CASSSGPSPLEQYF. CDR3 nucleotides: TGTGCCAGCAGTTCTGGGCCCTCCCCTCTCGAGCAGTACTTC.

The J gene is TRBJ1-1, the V gene TRBV2; D remains unclear. V was clipped by 9 bases and J by 1 base, with 24 bases between them. This CDR3 is 17 amino acids long. Germline V gene sequence: CDR1 SNHLY, CDR2 FYNNEI. CDR3 residues: CASTRTDPARGNTEAFF. CDR3 DNA sequence: TGTGCCAGTACCAGAACAGACCCAGCACGGGGGAACACTGAAGCTTTCTTT.

The chain recombines TRBV5-1 with TRBJ2-7, with 7 bases identical to TRBD1. Germline loops: CDR1 SGHRS, CDR2 YFSETQ. V was clipped by 2 bases and J by 5 bases; unmatched bases: 7. This CDR3 comprises 14 residues. CDR3 loop: CASSFNRGPHEQYF. The CDR3 DNA reads as TGCGCCAGCAGCTTTAACAGGGGTCCCCACGAGCAGTACTTC.

The rearrangement joins TRBV2 to TRBJ1-6; maybe TRBD1 (6 bases). CDR3 length: 12 residues. The V end lost 8 bases, the J end lost 5 bases, and 7 bases lay between the germline ends. The germline V gene encodes CDR1 SNHLY and CDR2 FYNNEI. DNA for the CDR3: TGTGCCAGCGGACAGAATAATTCACCCCTCCACTTT. Its protein is CASGQNNSPLHF.

This sequence joins TRBV18 and TRBJ1-4; the D is unclear. This CDR3 comprises 14 residues. Germline values: CDR1 KGHSH, CDR2 LQKENI. The V end lost 1 base, the J end lost 12 bases, and 15 bases lay between the germline ends. The CDR3 DNA reads as TGTGCCAGCTCACCACGGGAGTCCCGACGAGAACTGTTTTTT. Its protein product is CASSPRESRRELFF.

This chain connects TRBV2 to TRBJ1-3, with D possibly matching TRBD1 (6 bases). The V gene lost 7 bases and the J gene lost 0 bases, with 13 bases spanning the gap. The CDR3 extends over 15 amino acids. Per the germline V gene, CDR1 is SNHLY and CDR2 is FYNNEI. This CDR3 reads CASTADSSSGNTIYF. CDR3 coding DNA: TGTGCCAGCACTGCGGACAGTAGCTCTGGAAACACCATATATTTT. Looking up the rest from reference TRBV2 and TRBJ1-3 gives the full variable domain: EPEVTQTPSHQVTQMGQEVILRCVPISNHLYFYWYRQILGQKVEFLVSFYNNEISEKSEIFDDQFSVERPDGSNFTLKIRSTKLEDSAMYFCASTADSSSGNTIYFGEGSWLTVV.

This clone came up a few times. Distinct nucleotide sequences in the sample also encode this CDR3. The chain combines TRBV19 with TRBJ1-2, with D unresolved. The CDR3 length is 14 residues. Germline V lookup: CDR1 LNHDA, CDR2 SQIVND (reference sequence). Trimming shortened V by 3 bases and J by 3 bases, and 11 bases separated the two germline ends. The DNA for the CDR3 is TGTGCCAGTAGTATTGCGGGAGATCACTATGGCTACACCTTC. Protein product: CASSIAGDHYGYTF.

The chain uses TRBV19 and TRBJ1-6; D remains unclear. V dropped 4 bases and J dropped 8 bases, with 9 bases sitting between them. This CDR3 spans 13 amino acids. Germline V gene data show CDR1 as LNHDA and CDR2 as SQIVND (reference sequence). CDR3: CASSTKRDSPLHF. CDR3 DNA sequence: TGTGCCAGTAGTACCAAACGGGATTCACCCCTCCACTTT.

This clone was recorded a few times. The genes are TRBV7-2 and TRBJ2-1; tentatively, D is TRBD1 (6 bases). This CDR3 spans 17 amino acids. V lost 4 bases to trimming and J lost 1 base, with 17 bases between them. CDR1 is SGHTA, CDR2 FQGNSA, per germline. The chain's CDR3 is CASSSLPTGISYNEQFF. CDR3 in DNA: TGTGCCAGCAGCTCTCTACCGACAGGAATTTCCTACAATGAGCAGTTCTTC.

The genes are TRBV28 and TRBJ2-2; D is unresolved. This CDR3 contains 12 residues. Germline values: CDR1 MDHEN, CDR2 SYDVKM. V was shortened by 8 bases and J by 8 bases, with 12 bases between the two germline ends. As DNA, the CDR3 is TGTGCCAGCGGGCCTCCCCTGGGGGAGCTGTTTTTT. It specifies CASGPPLGELFF.

V gene TRBV18 combines with J gene TRBJ1-1; D uncertain. The CDR3 is made up of 13 amino acids. V lost 2 bases to trimming and J lost 10 bases, with 14 bases between them. CDR1 and CDR2 from the germline V gene are KGHSH and LQKENI. DNA for the CDR3: TGTGCCAGCTCACCAGGACTGTACCTTGGAGCTTTCTTT. Translating gives CASSPGLYLGAFF. Full variable domain (outside the CDR3, taken from reference TRBV18 and TRBJ1-1): NAGVMQNPRHLVRRRGQEARLRCSPMKGHSHVYWYRQLPEEGLKFMVYLQKENIIDESGMPKERFSAEFPKEGPSILRIQQVVRGDSAAYFCASSPGLYLGAFFGQGTRLTVV.

The V gene is TRBV18, the J gene TRBJ2-1; 7 bases line up with TRBD2. The CDR3 is 13 residues long. Germline values: CDR1 KGHSH, CDR2 LQKENI. V lost 6 bases and J lost 4; bases outside the gene matches: 3. The CDR3 here is CASSLGGYNEQFF. DNA of the CDR3: TGTGCCAGCTCGCTGGGGGGGTACAATGAGCAGTTCTTC.

This clone was observed once. This sequence joins TRBV28 and TRBJ1-2; D unclear. The germline V gene has CDR1 MDHEN and CDR2 SYDVKM. V lost 1 base and J lost 4, with 4 bases in between. The CDR3 length is 12 residues. CDR3 DNA sequence: TGTGCCAGCAGTTTATTCGGCTATGGCTACACCTTC. This translates into CASSLFGYGYTF.

The chain carries TRBV27 and TRBJ2-7, with 9 bases fitting TRBD2. The CDR3 totals 16 residues. The V and J ends lost 1 base and 2 bases, in that order; junction bases with no gene match: 6. Germline V gene sequence: CDR1 MNHEY, CDR2 SMNVEV (reference sequence). The CDR3 coding sequence is TGTGCCAGCAGTTTATTATACGGACTAGCGACCTACGAGCAGTACTTC. Its protein product is CASSLLYGLATYEQYF.

The chain is built from TRBV6-2 or TRBV6-3 and TRBJ1-2; D gene uncertain. The germline V gene encodes CDR1 MNHEY and CDR2 SVGEGT. There are 14 residues in the CDR3. V lost 0 bases, J lost 4 bases, and 9 bases lay in between. CDR3 bases: TGTGCCAGCAGTTACTCGAGTATGGTCTATGGCTACACCTTC. Amino acid sequence: CASSYSSMVYGYTF.

This sequence joins TRBV6-5 and TRBJ1-3, with a weak D call TRBD1 (5 bases). V was pared by 0 bases and J by 2 bases, with 8 bases between. CDR3 length: 15 residues. CDR1 and CDR2 from the germline V gene are MNHEY and SVGAGI. The CDR3: CASSYSPRAGNTIYF. The CDR3 DNA sequence: TGTGCCAGCAGTTACTCGCCCAGGGCTGGAAACACCATATATTTT.

This rearrangement joins TRBV25-1 to TRBJ2-5; the D gene is possibly TRBD1 (5 bases). V dropped 1 base and J dropped 0 bases, with 12 bases sitting between them. The germline CDR1 and CDR2 sequences are MGHDK and SYGVNS. The CDR3 is 16 amino acids. The CDR3: CASSESGAMYQETQYF. The CDR3 DNA reads TGTGCCAGCAGTGAATCTGGGGCGATGTACCAAGAGACCCAGTACTTC.

This sequence joins TRBV6-1 and TRBJ1-5; TRBD1 matches 9 bases. Trimming removed 4 bases from V and 4 bases from J; junction bases left unmatched: 8. Germline CDR1 reads MNHNS; CDR2 reads SASEGT. The CDR3 is 16 residues long. CDR3 in amino acids: CASSVTQGARNQPQHF. The CDR3 DNA reads as TGTGCCAGCAGTGTCACACAGGGGGCCAGGAATCAGCCCCAGCATTTT.

V gene TRBV2 combines with J gene TRBJ2-2; 7 positions agree with TRBD1. The CDR3 contains 14 residues. Germline values: CDR1 SNHLY, CDR2 FYNNEI. Germline trimming cut 11 bases from V and 4 bases from J; bases unmatched to any gene: 10. CDR3 loop: CALETGISTGELFF. CDR3 coding DNA: TGTGCCCTCGAGACAGGGATATCCACCGGGGAGCTGTTTTTT.

CDR3 coding DNA: TGTGCCAGCCAGGGCAGGGGTAACACTGAAGCTTTCTTT. Protein product: CASQGRGNTEAFF. The chain recombines TRBV7-9 with TRBJ1-1; maybe TRBD1 (6 bases). Germline CDR1 SEHNR, CDR2 FQNEAQ (reference sequence). The CDR3 has 13 residues. Trimming took off 8 bases at V and 2 bases at J, with 12 bases between the two ends.